This T cell receptor (beta chain) originates from a study of vaccination effects on CD4 cells after COVID-19. Antigen-specific CD4+ T cells were first expanded with viral peptide pools by the ViraFEST assay and only then sequenced. The authors isolated CD4+ T cells after about eleven days of culture. BNT162b2 vaccine or mRNA-1273 vaccine was given to participants in two doses. The CDR3 runs 15 residues. Looked up from germline, CDR1 is MGHDK and CDR2 is SYGVNS. J lost 0 bases, V lost 7 bases, and 5 bases had no gene match. Clones were sequenced by immunoSEQ multiplex PCR, and TCRdb holds only the in-frame ones, with some missing. This sample has roughly 25,000 clones; about 70% occur once, and the top ten carry over 7.5%. About this clone itself: What it binds is not known.

Sequenced material: CD4+ T cells from PBMCs cultured with SARS-CoV-2 spike peptides, taken after COVID-19 vaccination. The source of this sequence is a human donor who received a COVID-19 vaccine. The chain employs TRBV25-1 and TRBJ2-3, with 9 positions matching TRBD2. CDR3 sequence (DNA): TGTGCCAGCATTTGGGCGGGGGGGAGCACAGATACGCAGTATTTT. Amino acid sequence: CASIWAGGSTDTQYF.